This T cell receptor (beta chain) derives from a study of T cell changes during pregnancy in multiple sclerosis. The table came from immunoSEQ multiplex PCR; TCRdb's copy has only in-frame clones and leaves some out. This repertoire shows some 45,000 clones, about 90% found once; its top ten account for around 1.8%. Looked up from germline, CDR1 is LNHDA and CDR2 is SQIVND (reference sequence). The CDR3 sequence is 12 residues long. J lost 6 bases, V lost 6 bases, and 1 base had no gene match. The sample consisted of CD4+ T cells from peripheral blood mononuclear cells, taken after pregnancy. This sequence joins TRBV19 and TRBJ2-2, with 7 positions matching TRBD1. The receptor's source is a female donor in good health, enrolled as a control in a pregnancy study. CDR3 in DNA: TGTGCCAGTAGCGGGACAGCCGGGGAGCTGTTTTTT. Protein product: CASSGTAGELFF.